The 27 T cell receptor beta chains below come from one sample, sequenced in a study of T cells expressing NK-cell markers. TCRdb reprocessed the 5' RACE reads; each CDR3 protein has one entry and no DNA is given. The sample has around 260,000 distinct CDR3 sequences. The sample taken for sequencing was blood T cells: a sorted CD56 or NKG2C T cell subset, CD4+ or CD8+ T cells, or bulk PBMC T cells (not recorded which). The receptors were gathered from a woman between 18 and 75 years old in good health.

The rearrangement links TRBV5-1 to TRBJ1-6. Germline values: CDR1 SGHRS, CDR2 YFSETQ. This CDR3 is 13 amino acids long. The CDR3 sequence: CASSSEDGSPLHF.

The chain has TRBV3-1 and TRBJ2-2; TCRdb's assignment of TRBD1 cannot be checked, as there is no DNA. Germline-derived CDR1 and CDR2 are LGHDT and YNNKEL (reference sequence). The CDR3 consists of 15 residues. The CDR3 sequence: CASSPSSGTAGELFF.

The chain employs TRBV12-3 or TRBV12-4 and TRBJ1-6. The CDR3 is 12 residues long. This chain's CDR3 is CASSFPKSPLHF.

J is TRBJ1-3 and V is TRBV18. From germline, CDR1 is KGHSH and CDR2 LQKENI. The CDR3 loop spans 14 amino acids. Here the CDR3 reads CASSQQSSGNTIYF.

This rearrangement joins TRBV7-9 to TRBJ1-1. Looked up from germline, CDR1 is SEHNR and CDR2 is FQNEAQ (reference sequence). This CDR3 has 12 amino acids. CDR3 region: CASSRKDTEAFF.

The V gene is TRBV24-1, the J gene TRBJ2-1; TCRdb's D call of TRBD2 is untestable without DNA. The CDR3 extends over 13 amino acids. Germline V gene sequence: CDR1 KGHDR, CDR2 SFDVKD. CDR3 protein: CATSDPSTEGQFF.

This chain links TRBV18 with TRBJ2-2. CDR1 and CDR2 (germline): KGHSH, LQKENI. This CDR3 spans 14 amino acids. The chain's CDR3 is CASSPWGKTGELFF.

The chain uses TRBV12-3 or TRBV12-4 and TRBJ2-1. CDR3 length: 14 residues. The CDR3 here is CASSFGGSYNEQFF.

The chain's CDR3 is CASSERFEQYF. The rearrangement uses TRBV28 and TRBJ2-7. The CDR3 is 11 amino acids. Germline V lookup: CDR1 MDHEN, CDR2 SYDVKM.

The chain employs TRBV25-1 and TRBJ2-1; TCRdb picks TRBD2, but there is no DNA to check that call. Germline CDR1 MGHDK, CDR2 SYGVNS. The CDR3 runs to 15 residues. The CDR3 is CASSEWSGRAGEQFF.

The rearrangement joins TRBV5-4 to TRBJ2-7; TCRdb reports TRBD2, a call that lacks DNA to check it against. Germline V gene sequence: CDR1 SGHNT, CDR2 YYREEE (reference sequence). The CDR3 spans 18 residues. CDR3 sequence reads: CASSLGRGVASDSYEQYF.

The chain combines TRBV5-4 with TRBJ2-7. The CDR3 runs 15 residues. Germline CDR1 reads SGHNT; CDR2 reads YYREEE (reference sequence). The CDR3 sequence is CASSPIGGTSYEQYF. Full variable domain (remainder filled in from reference TRBV5-4 and TRBJ2-7): ETGVTQSPTHLIKTRGQQVTLRCSSQSGHNTVSWYQQALGQGPQFIFQYYREEENGRGNFPPRFSGLQFPNYSSELNVNALELDDSALYLCASSPIGGTSYEQYFGPGTRLTVT.

The chain recombines TRBV12-3 or TRBV12-4 with TRBJ1-5; TCRdb indicates TRBD1, and absent DNA this call remains unverified. This CDR3 is built from 15 residues. The CDR3 protein is CASSSGQGSSQPQHF.

V gene TRBV10-3 combines with J gene TRBJ2-3; TCRdb outputs TRBD2, but without DNA this stays unchecked. The CDR3 has 15 amino acids. From germline, CDR1 is ENHRY and CDR2 SYGVKD. The chain's CDR3 is CASAIAGGGADTQYF.

The rearrangement links TRBV12-3 or TRBV12-4 to TRBJ1-6; TCRdb returns TRBD1, unconfirmable since there is no DNA. The CDR3 is 14 residues long. CDR3 sequence: CASSLAAPQISLHF.

The V and J genes are TRBV5-1 and TRBJ2-1; absent DNA, TCRdb's TRBD2 call cannot be checked. The CDR3 extends over 15 amino acids. Per the germline V gene, CDR1 is SGHRS and CDR2 is YFSETQ. The CDR3 protein is CASSFGLAGFNEQFF. The full variable domain, its missing parts supplied by reference TRBV5-1 and TRBJ2-1, is KAGVTQTPRYLIKTRGQQVTLSCSPISGHRSVSWYQQTPGQGLQFLFEYFSETQRNKGNFPGRFSGRQFSNSRSEMNVSTLELGDSALYLCASSFGLAGFNEQFFGPGTRLTVL.

The chain joins TRBV6-1 to TRBJ1-5; TCRdb calls TRBD1, which cannot be checked without DNA. This CDR3 has 13 amino acids. The germline CDR1 and CDR2 sequences are MNHNS and SASEGT. The CDR3 reads CASRRDPRQPQHF.

J is TRBJ1-1 and V is TRBV7-8. The length of the CDR3 is 16 residues. Germline lookup yields CDR1 SGHVS and CDR2 FQNEAQ. CDR3 protein: CASSPLAITGNTEAFF.

The chain recombines TRBV11-1 with TRBJ2-3; TCRdb gives TRBD2 as the D gene, but with no DNA this cannot be confirmed. The CDR3 covers 18 residues. CDR1 is SGHAT, CDR2 FQDESV, per germline (reference sequence). CDR3 sequence reads: CASSKGRDSGIGTDTQYF. Together with reference TRBV11-1 and TRBJ2-3, the CDR3 gives the full variable domain: EAEVAQSPRYKITEKSQAVAFWCDPISGHATLYWYRQILGQGPELLVQFQDESVVDDSQLPKDRFSAERLKGVDSTLKIQPAELGDSAMYLCASSKGRDSGIGTDTQYFGPGTRLTVL.

This chain joins TRBV9 and TRBJ2-7; without DNA, the TCRdb call of TRBD2 cannot be checked. This CDR3 has 17 residues. Germline CDR1 reads SGDLS; CDR2 reads YYNGEE. CDR3 sequence: CASSLGLAGGNRGEQYF.

This chain connects TRBV3-1 to TRBJ2-4; TCRdb returns TRBD1, unconfirmable since there is no DNA. This CDR3 is built from 16 residues. Germline values: CDR1 LGHDT, CDR2 YNNKEL (reference sequence). The CDR3 spells CASSTRPGLAKNIQYF.

The chain couples TRBV7-2 to TRBJ2-1; TCRdb designates TRBD1, a call that cannot be tested without DNA. This CDR3 is built from 16 residues. Germline V CDR1 and CDR2: SGHTA, FQGNSA. The CDR3 loop reads CASSLVGQGWYNEQFF.

V gene TRBV28 combines with J gene TRBJ1-2. There are 11 residues in the CDR3. Per germline, CDR1 MDHEN and CDR2 SYDVKM. The CDR3 here is CATAANYGYTF.

V is TRBV30 and J is TRBJ1-4. The CDR3 covers 14 residues. CDR1 and CDR2 (germline): GTSNPN, SVGIG (reference sequence). CDR3 amino acids: CAWSVQRINEKLFF. Full variable domain (outside the CDR3, taken from reference TRBV30 and TRBJ1-4): SQTIHQWPATLVQPVGSPLSLECTVEGTSNPNLYWYRQAAGRGLQLLFYSVGIGQISSEVPQNLSASRPQDRQFILSSKKLLLSDSGFYLCAWSVQRINEKLFFGSGTQLSVL.

The chain carries TRBV7-8 and TRBJ2-1; the D gene TCRdb calls, TRBD2, cannot be checked with no DNA. Per the germline V gene, CDR1 is SGHVS and CDR2 is FQNEAQ. This CDR3 spans 16 amino acids. CDR3 loop: CASSRTSGRSADEQFF.

CDR3 amino acids: CASSPSVFQPGNTIYF. The chain is built from TRBV5-6 and TRBJ1-3. This CDR3 region has 16 residues. In germline, CDR1 is SGHDT, CDR2 YYEEEE.

The CDR3 here is CASSPGHSGNTIYF. J is TRBJ1-3 and V is TRBV14; the TRBD1 assignment by TCRdb is unverifiable without DNA. Germline CDR1 is SGHDN and CDR2 is FVKESK. The CDR3 runs to 14 residues. The variable domain in full, completed from reference TRBV14 and TRBJ1-3, reads EAGVTQFPSHSVIEKGQTVTLRCDPISGHDNLYWYRRVMGKEIKFLLHFVKESKQDESGMPNNRFLAERTGGTYSTLKVQPAELEDSGVYFCASSPGHSGNTIYFGEGSWLTVV.